The 9 T cell receptor beta chains below come from one sample, sequenced in a study of cytomegalovirus exposure and HLA in healthy donors. PCR primers comprised 60 Vbeta and 13 Jbeta primers. The assay was immunoSEQ multiplex PCR, and TCRdb's table has in-frame clones only and misses some. The data show approximately 120,000 clones, under 85% seen once. Sequenced sample: PBMCs. These receptors were obtained from a woman in her fifties or sixties in good health and CMV-seropositive.

This clone was seen more than once but under ten times. The chain carries TRBV6-5 and TRBJ2-5, with D maybe TRBD1 (6 bases). CDR3 size: 16 residues. Germline values: CDR1 MNHEY, CDR2 SVGAGI. V was cut by 2 bases and J by 5 bases, with 18 bases left in between. The DNA for the CDR3 is TGTGCCAGCAGTTACACGGTCAGGGGTCCGGGCGAGACCCAGTACTTC. Translation: CASSYTVRGPGETQYF.

This clone appeared a few times. The V gene is TRBV10-3, the J gene TRBJ1-1; D is undetermined. The CDR3 length is 13 residues. The germline V gene has CDR1 ENHRY and CDR2 SYGVKD. V was clipped by 4 bases and J by 7 bases, with 13 bases between them. The DNA of the CDR3 is TGTGCCATCAGTGCCCGGGAGAATGATGAAGCTTTCTTT. It specifies CAISARENDEAFF.

The chain couples TRBV6-5 to TRBJ2-3, with D unclear. Germline assignment: CDR1 MNHEY and CDR2 SVGAGI. The CDR3 loop spans 13 amino acids. V was clipped by 0 bases and J by 6 bases, with 7 bases between them. The CDR3 nucleotides read TGTGCCAGCAGTTACTCCGGGTCGGATACGCAGTATTTT. Amino acid sequence: CASSYSGSDTQYF.

The chain is built from TRBV13 and TRBJ2-7, with 9 bases fitting TRBD2. J was trimmed by 5 bases and V by 1 base; bases with no gene match: 3. Germline loops: CDR1 PRHDT, CDR2 FYEKMQ (reference sequence). This CDR3 region has 14 residues. CDR3 DNA: TGTGCCAGCAGCTTAGAGGGGACTAGCAACGAGCAGTACTTC. Translated: CASSLEGTSNEQYF.

This chain joins TRBV6-4 and TRBJ1-6; possible D gene TRBD1, 6 bases. The CDR3 has 17 amino acids. Per germline, CDR1 MRHNA and CDR2 SNTAGT. Trimming shortened V by 0 bases and J by 4 bases, and 13 bases separated the two germline ends. CDR3 sequence reads: CASSDSATGDYNSPLHF. The CDR3 nucleotides are TGTGCCAGCAGTGACTCGGCGACAGGAGATTATAATTCACCCCTCCACTTT.

The V gene is TRBV27, the J gene TRBJ2-7; TRBD1 matches 7 bases. Germline V gene sequence: CDR1 MNHEY, CDR2 SMNVEV (reference sequence). The length of the CDR3 is 16 residues. V was clipped by 5 bases and J by 2 bases; unmatched bases: 12. CDR3 coding DNA: TGTGCCAGCAGTCTATTGGGACAGAGTAAACCCTACGAGCAGTACTTC. This gives the protein CASSLLGQSKPYEQYF.

The chain recombines TRBV5-1 with TRBJ2-3; D is possibly TRBD2 (5 bases). Trimming took off 0 bases at V and 2 bases at J, with 7 bases between the two ends. Germline CDR1 and CDR2: SGHRS and YFSETQ. CDR3 length: 14 residues. In nucleotides, the CDR3 is TGCGCCAGCAGCTTGGCTAGCCACACAGATACGCAGTATTTT. This gives the protein CASSLASHTDTQYF.

The chain uses TRBV5-1 and TRBJ1-1; possibly TRBD1 for D (6 bases). Germline loops: CDR1 SGHRS, CDR2 YFSETQ. This CDR3 contains 13 residues. V shed 7 bases and J shed 5 bases, with 15 bases lying between them. For the CDR3, the DNA is TGCGCCAGCGGGGGCCGGACCCAAACTGAAGCTTTCTTT. It yields the protein CASGGRTQTEAFF.

J is TRBJ2-7 and V is TRBV19; TRBD1 might be the D (6 bases). Germline lookup yields CDR1 LNHDA and CDR2 SQIVND (reference sequence). Trimming removed 6 bases at V and 0 bases at J, with 15 bases between. The length of the CDR3 is 15 residues. The CDR3 DNA sequence: TGTGCCAGTAGATTACAGGGCCTGAGCTCCTACGAGCAGTACTTC. Translated: CASRLQGLSSYEQYF.